Below are 5 T cell receptor delta chains sequenced from a single sample in a study of delta chains in infants with herpesvirus infections. Gamma-chain- and delta-chain-specific primers converted PBMC RNA into TCR cDNA. With CATT, TCRdb re-called clones from the RT-PCR reads. The repertoire includes approximately 280 delta-chain clones, 60% to 80% of them detected once, and just over 95% sits in the top ten. The source was peripheral blood, collected at time point 1 of longitudinal follow-up. The receptors were gathered from a human donor who was a Ugandan infant, either HIV-exposed or HIV-unexposed (not recorded which).

In the case of this clone: TCRdb pairs this DNA with a much larger clone's protein that differs at residue 8, likely a read error; the protein shown was translated from the DNA. CDR3 DNA sequence: TGTGCTCTTGGGGGCTGTAGATCCTACGGTCCCCTTTGGGGGATACGCTGGGACACCGATAAACTCATCTTT. As protein: CALGGCRSYGPLWGIRWDTDKLIF. This chain links TRDV1 with TRDJ1; 11 bases fit TRDD3. CDR1 and CDR2 (germline): TSWWSYY, QGS. This CDR3 has 24 amino acids. The trim removed 4 bases at V and 0 bases at J, leaving 28 bases unmatched.

About this clone itself: A far larger clone differs by one base, so this is likely a read error. V gene TRDV1 combines with J gene TRDJ1, with 12 bases that match TRDD3. Per germline, CDR1 TSWWSYY and CDR2 QGS. CDR3 length: 27 residues. In DNA form, the CDR3 reads TGTGCTCTTGGGGAACGGGTAAACTGGCGTGGGCCTACCTCTTTCTGGGGGATACGGAAGTACACCGATAAACACATCTTT. Translating gives CALGERVNWRGPTSFWGIRKYTDKHIF.

For this clone: Translating this DNA gives a protein that differs at residue 12 from the TCRdb one, which belongs to a much larger clone; a read error is likely, and the protein shown is this translation. The chain couples TRDV1 to TRDJ1; D gene uncertain. From germline, CDR1 is TSWWSYY and CDR2 QGS. The CDR3 sequence is 16 residues long. The CDR3 DNA reads TGTGCTCTTGGGGAACAGTATTACCGGGACACCTATAAACTCATCTTT. Translating gives CALGEQYYRDTYKLIF.

To note about this clone: A read error is likely here: a far larger clone is one base away. This same CDR3 is encoded by further DNA sequences in the sample. This chain links TRDV1 with TRDJ1; D possibly corresponds to TRDD2 (5 bases). This CDR3 comprises 18 residues. Germline V gene data show CDR1 as TSWWSYY and CDR2 as QGS. CDR3 DNA: TGTGCTCTTGGGGATGGGAATTCCTTGCGGAGGGACACAGATAAACTCATCTTT. It specifies CALGDGNSLRRDTDKLIF.

With regard to this clone: TCRdb's protein for this DNA is that of a much larger clone and differs from the translation at residue 10, likely a read error; the protein shown is the DNA translation. CDR3 nucleotide sequence: TGTGCTCTTGGGGGCTGTAGAACCTACGATCCCCTTTGGGGGATACGCTGGGACACCGATAAACTCATCTTT. Protein product: CALGGCRTYDPLWGIRWDTDKLIF. This chain links TRDV1 with TRDJ1; 11 nucleotides agree with TRDD3. Germline V gene data show CDR1 as TSWWSYY and CDR2 as QGS. Trimming at V came to 4 bases and at J to 0 bases, leaving 28 bases not matched to a gene. The CDR3 spans 24 residues.